The 10 T cell receptor beta chains below all came from one sample that was sequenced in a study of OX40 agonist ivuxolimab in advanced cancers. Clones were read by immunoSEQ multiplex PCR, and TCRdb kept only the in-frame ones, dropping some. The top ten hold approximately 51% of the sample, which has tens of thousands of clones, 75% to 90% seen once. The specimen was CD4+ or CD8+ T cells sorted from blood, collected in a trial of the OX40 agonist ivuxolimab. These TCRs come from an adult with an advanced solid tumor such as melanoma, head and neck, liver or kidney cancer.

This rearrangement joins TRBV9 to TRBJ1-2, with TRBD1 identical over 9 bases. The CDR3 sequence is 14 residues long. Germline-derived CDR1 and CDR2 are SGDLS and YYNGEE. Germline trimming cut 3 bases from V and 7 bases from J; bases unmatched to any gene: 7. CDR3 residues: CASSAPGTGPGYTF. As DNA, the CDR3 is TGTGCCAGCAGCGCCCCCGGGACAGGGCCTGGCTACACCTTC. Based on the CDR3 plus reference TRBV9 and TRBJ1-2, the full variable domain is DSGVTQTPKHLITATGQRVTLRCSPRSGDLSVYWYQQSLDQGLQFLIQYYNGEERAKGNILERFSAQQFPDLHSELNLSSLELGDSALYFCASSAPGTGPGYTFGSGTRLTVV.

This chain links TRBV14 with TRBJ2-5; no definite D call. Germline assignment: CDR1 SGHDN and CDR2 FVKESK. The CDR3 spans 13 residues. V was cut by 2 bases and J by 4 bases, with 8 bases left in between. The CDR3 DNA reads TGTGCCAGCAGCCAATCAACCAGAGAGACCCAGTACTTC. Its protein product is CASSQSTRETQYF.

This clone appeared a few times. The rearrangement links TRBV9 to TRBJ2-1, with D unclear. The germline V and J ends were trimmed by 4 bases and 0 bases, with 11 bases remaining between them. The CDR3 is 15 amino acids. From germline, CDR1 is SGDLS and CDR2 YYNGEE. CDR3 sequence: CASSPWGSSYNEQFF. Here the CDR3 DNA reads TGTGCCAGCAGCCCCTGGGGAAGCTCCTACAATGAGCAGTTCTTC.

The V gene is TRBV19, the J gene TRBJ2-7; 7 positions match TRBD2. This CDR3 has 14 residues. Germline V CDR1 and CDR2: LNHDA, SQIVND (reference sequence). Trimming took 5 bases from V and 2 from J; bases not matched to a gene: 6. The CDR3 DNA is TGTGCCAGTAGTCACGCTAGCGGCACCTACGAGCAGTACTTC. As protein: CASSHASGTYEQYF.

This chain joins TRBV11-3 and TRBJ2-7; D is possibly TRBD1 or TRBD2 (5 bases each). Trimming took 5 bases from V and 7 from J, leaving 18 bases between them. The CDR3 spans 14 residues. Germline values: CDR1 SGHNT, CDR2 YENEEA. The CDR3 loop reads CASSPGVGPGEQYF. CDR3 in DNA: TGTGCCAGCAGCCCCGGTGTGGGACCGGGAGAGCAGTACTTC. Full variable domain (remainder filled in from reference TRBV11-3 and TRBJ2-7): EAGVVQSPRYKIIEKKQPVAFWCNPISGHNTLYWYLQNLGQGPELLIRYENEEAVDDSQLPKDRFSAERLKGVDSTLKIQPAELGDSAVYLCASSPGVGPGEQYFGPGTRLTVT.

The V call is TRBV11-2, the J call TRBJ2-7, with D maybe TRBD1 (6 bases). The CDR3 contains 13 residues. Per germline, CDR1 SGHAT and CDR2 FQNNGV. Trimming pared 4 bases from V and 1 base from J, leaving 8 bases between. CDR3 in DNA: TGTGCCAGCAGCTCCGGACAGTCCTACGAGCAGTACTTC. This encodes CASSSGQSYEQYF.

This chain joins TRBV6-5 and TRBJ2-2, with D tentatively TRBD2 (6 bases). The CDR3 covers 13 residues. Germline CDR1 and CDR2: MNHEY and SVGAGI. Trimming pared 4 bases from V and 8 bases from J, leaving 11 bases between. CDR3 nucleotides: TGTGCCAGCAGTTTGTACGGAGGGGGGGAGCTGTTTTTT. Its protein product is CASSLYGGGELFF.

The V gene is TRBV9, the J gene TRBJ2-7; D is uncertain. V was cut by 3 bases and J by 0 bases, with 7 bases left in between. The CDR3 spans 13 residues. The V gene's germline CDR1 is SGDLS and CDR2 YYNGEE. The CDR3 is CASSAWDSYEQYF. The CDR3, as DNA: TGTGCCAGCAGCGCTTGGGACTCCTACGAGCAGTACTTC.

The chain is built from TRBV5-1 and TRBJ2-2, with a possible D match to TRBD2 (6 bases). From germline, CDR1 is SGHRS and CDR2 YFSETQ. V lost 1 base, J lost 4 bases, and 14 bases lay in between. The CDR3 is 16 residues long. The CDR3, as DNA: TGCGCCAGCAGCTTGCAAGACGGGAGCGGCACCGGGGAGCTGTTTTTT. This sequence encodes CASSLQDGSGTGELFF.

The sample holds one count of this clone. The sample holds other DNA sequences that translate to the same CDR3. This chain uses TRBV13 with TRBJ1-2; D might be TRBD1 (6 bases). V lost 0 bases, J lost 1 base, and 12 bases lay in between. Germline V gene data show CDR1 as PRHDT and CDR2 as FYEKMQ (reference sequence). The CDR3 extends over 16 amino acids. For the CDR3, the DNA is TGTGCCAGCAGCTTAGGTCGGGGGCGGGGTAACTATGGCTACACCTTC. Translating gives CASSLGRGRGNYGYTF.